The entry that follows covers one TCR beta chain sequence. The antigen remains unidentified. This specimen belongs to a study of shared clonotypes between healthy human individuals. Study results and caveats: A small donor pool kept down the genetic and exposure-history diversity that was represented. Researchers found naive subsets generally carried larger estimated richness than memory subsets. Naive CD4 clonotype sharing across a handful of donors was about 5%.

This table comes from immunoSEQ multiplex PCR, and its TCRdb copy is limited to in-frame clones, with some not included. Among over a million clones listed, more than 95% were seen once. The CDR3 runs to 11 residues. Germline V lookup: CDR1 MNHNS, CDR2 SASEGT. V was trimmed by 3 bases and J by 3 bases, leaving 3 bases between them. The TCR comes from a man aged 25-45 years in good health. The V and J genes are TRBV6-1 and TRBJ2-7, with D uncertain. The material sequenced was naive CD4+ T cells sorted from blood. Described subset: CD45RA+ positively selected. CDR3 loop: CASSDYYEQYF. The DNA of the CDR3 is TGTGCCAGCAGTGATTACTACGAGCAGTACTTC.